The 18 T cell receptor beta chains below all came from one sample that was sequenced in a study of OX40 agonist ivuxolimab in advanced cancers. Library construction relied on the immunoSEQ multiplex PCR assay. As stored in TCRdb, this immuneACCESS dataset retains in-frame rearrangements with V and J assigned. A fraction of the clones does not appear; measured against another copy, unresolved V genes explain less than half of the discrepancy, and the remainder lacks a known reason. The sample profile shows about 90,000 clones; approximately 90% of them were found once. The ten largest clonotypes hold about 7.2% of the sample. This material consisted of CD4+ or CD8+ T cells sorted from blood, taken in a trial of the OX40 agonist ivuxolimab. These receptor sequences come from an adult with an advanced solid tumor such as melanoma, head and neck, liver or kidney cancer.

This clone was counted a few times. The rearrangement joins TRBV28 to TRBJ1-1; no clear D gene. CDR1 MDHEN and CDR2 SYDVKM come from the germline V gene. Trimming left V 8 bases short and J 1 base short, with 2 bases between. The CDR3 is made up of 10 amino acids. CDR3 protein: CASGNTEAFF. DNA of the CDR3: TGTGCCAGCGGGAACACTGAAGCTTTCTTT.

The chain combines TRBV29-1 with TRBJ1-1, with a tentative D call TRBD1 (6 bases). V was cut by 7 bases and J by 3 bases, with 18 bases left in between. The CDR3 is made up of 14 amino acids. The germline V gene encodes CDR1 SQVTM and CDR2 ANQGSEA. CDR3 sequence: CSGGRGGQYTEAFF. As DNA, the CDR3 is TGCAGCGGCGGTCGGGGGGGGCAATACACTGAAGCTTTCTTT.

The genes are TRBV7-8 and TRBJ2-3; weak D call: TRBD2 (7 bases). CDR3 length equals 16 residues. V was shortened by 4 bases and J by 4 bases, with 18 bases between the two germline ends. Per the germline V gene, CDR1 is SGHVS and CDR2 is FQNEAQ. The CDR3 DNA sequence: TGTGCCAGCAGCTCTTTGGGGGCGGGAGTCGCAGATACGCAGTATTTT. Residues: CASSSLGAGVADTQYF. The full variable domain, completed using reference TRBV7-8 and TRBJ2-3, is GAGVSQSPRYKVAKRGQDVALRCDPISGHVSLFWYQQALGQGPEFLTYFQNEAQLDKSGLPSDRFFAERPEGSVSTLKIQRTQQEDSAVYLCASSSLGAGVADTQYFGPGTRLTVL.

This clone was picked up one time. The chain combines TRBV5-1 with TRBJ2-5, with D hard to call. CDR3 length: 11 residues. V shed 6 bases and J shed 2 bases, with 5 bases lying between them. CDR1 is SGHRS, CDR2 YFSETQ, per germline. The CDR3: CASTVQETQYF. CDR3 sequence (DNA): TGCGCCAGCACGGTTCAAGAGACCCAGTACTTC.

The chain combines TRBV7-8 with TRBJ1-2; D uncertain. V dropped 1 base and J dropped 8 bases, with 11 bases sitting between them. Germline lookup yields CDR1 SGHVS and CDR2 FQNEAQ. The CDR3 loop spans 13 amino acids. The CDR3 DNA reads TGTGCCAGCAGCTTAGACAGAAATGGAGGCTACACCTTC. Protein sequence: CASSLDRNGGYTF.

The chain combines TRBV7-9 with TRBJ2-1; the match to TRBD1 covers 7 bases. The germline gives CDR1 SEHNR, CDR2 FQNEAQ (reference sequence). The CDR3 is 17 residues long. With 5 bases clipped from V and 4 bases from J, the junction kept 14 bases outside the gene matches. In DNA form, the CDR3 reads TGTGCCAGCAGCAACACTCTTAGTTCGGGACAGTACAATGAGCAGTTCTTC. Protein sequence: CASSNTLSSGQYNEQFF. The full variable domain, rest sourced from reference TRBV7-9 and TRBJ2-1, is DTGVSQNPRHKITKRGQNVTFRCDPISEHNRLYWYRQTLGQGPEFLTYFQNEAQLEKSRLLSDRFSAERPKGSFSTLEIQRTEQGDSAMYLCASSNTLSSGQYNEQFFGPGTRLTVL.

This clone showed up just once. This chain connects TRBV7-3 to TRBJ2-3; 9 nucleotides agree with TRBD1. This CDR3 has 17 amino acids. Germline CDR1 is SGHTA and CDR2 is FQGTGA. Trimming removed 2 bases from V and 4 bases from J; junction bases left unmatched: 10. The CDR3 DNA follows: TGTGCCAGCAGCTTATCCGGGACAGGGTCTCTGGCAGATACGCAGTATTTT. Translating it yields CASSLSGTGSLADTQYF.

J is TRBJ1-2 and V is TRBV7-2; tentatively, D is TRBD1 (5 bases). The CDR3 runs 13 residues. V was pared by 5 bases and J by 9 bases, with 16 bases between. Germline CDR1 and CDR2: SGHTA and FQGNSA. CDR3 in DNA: TGTGCCAGCAGCAATCCCATCGGGGCGAGCTACACCTTC. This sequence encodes CASSNPIGASYTF.

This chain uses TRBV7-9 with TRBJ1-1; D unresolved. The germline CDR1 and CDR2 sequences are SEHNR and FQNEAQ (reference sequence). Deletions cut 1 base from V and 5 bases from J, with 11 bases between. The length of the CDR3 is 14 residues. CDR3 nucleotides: TGTGCCAGCAGCTTAGAAGCTTTAACAACTGAAGCTTTCTTT. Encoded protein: CASSLEALTTEAFF.

CDR3 sequence reads: CAITPQGVYGYTF. CDR3 coding DNA: TGTGCCATTACGCCACAAGGGGTTTATGGCTACACCTTC. The chain is built from TRBV7-9 and TRBJ1-2, with D possibly being TRBD1 (5 bases). Trimming took 10 bases from V and 5 from J, leaving 17 bases between them. The germline gives CDR1 SEHNR, CDR2 FQNEAQ (reference sequence). The CDR3 loop spans 13 amino acids.

The CDR3 coding sequence is TGTGCCAGCAGCAGGGAGATGAACACTGAAGCTTTCTTT. Translating gives CASSREMNTEAFF. The chain uses TRBV7-3 and TRBJ1-1; no reliable D call. The CDR3 totals 13 residues. V was pared by 5 bases and J by 0 bases, with 7 bases between. Looked up from germline, CDR1 is SGHTA and CDR2 is FQGTGA.

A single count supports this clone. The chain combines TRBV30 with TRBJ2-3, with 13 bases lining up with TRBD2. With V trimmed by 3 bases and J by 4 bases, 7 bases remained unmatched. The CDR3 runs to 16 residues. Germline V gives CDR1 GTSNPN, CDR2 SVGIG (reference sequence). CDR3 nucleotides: TGTGCCTGGAGCAGGACTAGCGGGAGAGGCGCAGATACGCAGTATTTT. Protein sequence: CAWSRTSGRGADTQYF.

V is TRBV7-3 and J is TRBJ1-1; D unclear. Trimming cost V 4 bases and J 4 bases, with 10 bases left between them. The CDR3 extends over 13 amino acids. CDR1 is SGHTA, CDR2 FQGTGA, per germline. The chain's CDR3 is CASSSYLGTEAFF. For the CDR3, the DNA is TGTGCCAGCAGCTCCTACCTAGGCACTGAAGCTTTCTTT.

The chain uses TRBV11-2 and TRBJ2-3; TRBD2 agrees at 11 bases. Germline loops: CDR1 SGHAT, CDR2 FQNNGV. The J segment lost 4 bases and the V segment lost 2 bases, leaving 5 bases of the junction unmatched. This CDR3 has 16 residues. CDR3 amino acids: CASSLILAGGPDTQYF. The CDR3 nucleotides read TGTGCCAGCAGCTTAATCTTAGCGGGAGGGCCAGATACGCAGTATTTT.

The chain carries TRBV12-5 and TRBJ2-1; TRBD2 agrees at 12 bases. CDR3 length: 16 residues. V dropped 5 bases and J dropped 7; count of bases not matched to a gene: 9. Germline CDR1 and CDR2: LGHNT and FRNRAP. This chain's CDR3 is CASGGRLAGVSNEQFF. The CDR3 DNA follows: TGTGCTAGTGGTGGACGACTAGCGGGAGTTTCTAATGAGCAGTTCTTC.

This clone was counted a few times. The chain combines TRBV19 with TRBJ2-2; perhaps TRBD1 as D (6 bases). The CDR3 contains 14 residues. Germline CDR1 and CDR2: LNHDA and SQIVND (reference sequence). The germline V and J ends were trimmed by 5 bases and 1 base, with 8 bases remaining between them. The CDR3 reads CASSLDRNTGELFF. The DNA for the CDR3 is TGTGCCAGTAGTCTGGACAGGAACACCGGGGAGCTGTTTTTT.

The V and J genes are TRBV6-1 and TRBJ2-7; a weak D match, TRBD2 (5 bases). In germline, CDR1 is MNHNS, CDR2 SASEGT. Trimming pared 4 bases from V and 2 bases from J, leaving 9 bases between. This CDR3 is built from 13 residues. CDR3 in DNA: TGTGCCAGCAGTGTTAGCGAACCCTACGAGCAGTACTTC. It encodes CASSVSEPYEQYF.

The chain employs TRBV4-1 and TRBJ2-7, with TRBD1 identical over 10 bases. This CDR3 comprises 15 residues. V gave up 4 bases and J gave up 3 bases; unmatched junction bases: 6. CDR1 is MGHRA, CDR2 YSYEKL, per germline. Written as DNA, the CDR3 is TGCGCCAGCAGCCCACGACAGGGGGCTTACTACGAGCAGTACTTC. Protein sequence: CASSPRQGAYYEQYF.